The next 17 T cell receptor beta chains were all read from a single sample in a study of T cell responses to AZD1222 COVID-19 vaccine. Assay used: immunoSEQ multiplex PCR; TCRdb lists only in-frame clones, some missing. The sample records about 150,000 clones, around nine tenths being singletons. The sequences come from peripheral blood, collected 28 days after the second AZD1222 dose. Receptors were obtained from an adult who received the AZD1222 COVID-19 vaccine.

The rearrangement links TRBV27 to TRBJ2-2; D ambiguous. The CDR3 runs to 16 residues. V was cut by 1 base and J by 0 bases, with 9 bases left in between. Looked up from germline, CDR1 is MNHEY and CDR2 is SMNVEV (reference sequence). The CDR3 is CASSLFVGANTGELFF. Written as DNA, the CDR3 is TGTGCCAGCAGTTTATTCGTGGGTGCGAACACCGGGGAGCTGTTTTTT.

This rearrangement joins TRBV6-5 to TRBJ2-7, with a possible D match to TRBD1 (6 bases). Per the germline V gene, CDR1 is MNHEY and CDR2 is SVGAGI. CDR3 length: 13 residues. V lost 7 bases, J lost 1 base, and 11 bases lay in between. CDR3 coding DNA: TGTGCCAGCATGAGGACAGATTCCTACGAGCAGTACTTC. Protein sequence: CASMRTDSYEQYF.

V and J are TRBV5-4 and TRBJ1-6; D is perhaps TRBD1 (6 bases). V lost 4 bases, J lost 7 bases, and 15 bases lay in between. Per the germline V gene, CDR1 is SGHNT and CDR2 is YYREEE (reference sequence). CDR3 length: 15 amino acids. CDR3 coding DNA: TGTGCCAGCAGCCCAGAACAGGGTAAAAATTCACCCCTCCACTTT. Translating gives CASSPEQGKNSPLHF.

The CDR3 DNA is TGCGCCAGCAGCAGGCGGGGCAACGGGGACAATGAGCAGTTCTTC. Translating gives CASSRRGNGDNEQFF. This chain links TRBV5-1 with TRBJ2-1; D may be TRBD2 (6 bases). Germline V gives CDR1 SGHRS, CDR2 YFSETQ. Trimming removed 4 bases from V and 5 bases from J, with 16 bases in between. The CDR3 runs to 15 residues.

In nucleotides, the CDR3 is TGCGCCAGCAGTGACTCATGGGCAGACAATCAGCCCCAGCATTTT. It is translated as CASSDSWADNQPQHF. This sequence joins TRBV10-2 and TRBJ1-5; D not resolved. The CDR3 is 15 residues long. In germline, CDR1 is WSHSY, CDR2 SAAADI. V was shortened by 3 bases and J by 3 bases, with 12 bases between the two germline ends.

V is TRBV6-4 and J is TRBJ1-1, with D possibly being TRBD1 (5 bases). Germline assignment: CDR1 MRHNA and CDR2 SNTAGT. The CDR3 is made up of 17 amino acids. Trimming pared 0 bases from V and 1 base from J, leaving 15 bases between. In DNA form, the CDR3 reads TGTGCCAGCAGTGACTCGACAATCGGCCAGGGGAACACTGAAGCTTTCTTT. It translates to CASSDSTIGQGNTEAFF.

The chain is built from TRBV30 and TRBJ1-1; maybe TRBD1 (6 bases). The ends were cut back, 6 bases at V and 1 base at J, with 9 bases in the middle. Per the germline V gene, CDR1 is GTSNPN and CDR2 is SVGIG (reference sequence). This CDR3 spans 12 amino acids. This CDR3 is CACETGNTEAFF. CDR3 nucleotide sequence: TGTGCCTGCGAGACAGGGAACACTGAAGCTTTCTTT.

This clone appeared once. The chain has TRBV5-6 and TRBJ2-5; TRBD2 agrees at 10 bases. CDR1 and CDR2 from the germline V gene are SGHDT and YYEEEE. This CDR3 contains 17 residues. V lost 0 bases to trimming and J lost 4 bases; unmatched junction nucleotides: 9. Here the CDR3 reads CASSLGRLAGDTETQYF. In nucleotides, the CDR3 is TGTGCCAGCAGCTTGGGGCGGCTAGCGGGAGACACAGAGACCCAGTACTTC.

This chain uses TRBV12-5 with TRBJ2-5; D perhaps matches TRBD1 (6 bases). CDR3 size: 14 residues. The V gene's germline CDR1 is LGHNT and CDR2 FRNRAP. The V and J ends lost 5 bases and 2 bases respectively, with 12 bases between them. The CDR3 reads CASGLGGPQETQYF. The CDR3 nucleotides read TGTGCTAGTGGTCTAGGGGGTCCTCAAGAGACCCAGTACTTC.

CDR3 sequence: CAWSHFWDRGYGYTF. The CDR3 coding sequence is TGTGCCTGGAGCCACTTTTGGGACAGGGGCTATGGCTACACCTTC. V usage is TRBV30 and J usage is TRBJ1-2; 10 bases line up with TRBD1. Germline CDR1 reads GTSNPN; CDR2 reads SVGIG (reference sequence). The CDR3 sequence is 15 residues long. With V trimmed by 3 bases and J by 4 bases, 8 bases remained unmatched.

The chain couples TRBV5-1 to TRBJ1-4; maybe TRBD1 (6 bases). V was clipped by 4 bases and J by 0 bases, with 13 bases between them. CDR1 is SGHRS and CDR2 is YFSETQ in the germline V gene. This CDR3 contains 16 residues. The CDR3 loop is CASSPLTGATNEKLFF. The CDR3 DNA reads TGCGCCAGCAGCCCCCTGACAGGTGCAACTAATGAAAAACTGTTTTTT.

The rearrangement links TRBV9 to TRBJ1-4, with D tentatively TRBD1 (6 bases). The V end lost 3 bases, the J end lost 7 bases, and 16 bases lay between the germline ends. Germline assignment: CDR1 SGDLS and CDR2 YYNGEE. The CDR3 runs to 15 residues. CDR3 DNA sequence: TGTGCCAGCAGCGCCGAGTGGGGGGGCGGTGAAAAACTGTTTTTT. Residues: CASSAEWGGGEKLFF.

V gene TRBV10-1 combines with J gene TRBJ2-4; possibly TRBD2 for D (6 bases). Looked up from germline, CDR1 is WNHNN and CDR2 is SYGVQD (reference sequence). The CDR3 sequence is 17 residues long. With 0 bases removed from V and 0 bases from J, the gap between germline ends came to 12 bases. CDR3 region: CASSESGRGLAKNIQYF. CDR3 nucleotide sequence: TGCGCCAGCAGTGAGTCGGGGCGGGGTCTAGCCAAAAACATTCAGTACTTC.

The CDR3 nucleotides read TGTGCCAGCTCACCGCCCGGGACAGGGATTACCAAAAACATTCAGTACTTC. This codes for CASSPPGTGITKNIQYF. This chain uses TRBV18 with TRBJ2-4, with 9 bases fitting TRBD1. Germline CDR1 and CDR2: KGHSH and LQKENI. The CDR3 runs 17 residues. V lost 3 bases to trimming and J lost 2 bases; unmatched junction nucleotides: 8.

A few counts support this clone. This chain connects TRBV24-1 to TRBJ1-5; 9 bases are shared with TRBD1. Germline CDR1 KGHDR, CDR2 SFDVKD. V gave up 3 bases and J gave up 6 bases; unmatched junction bases: 5. The CDR3 loop spans 15 amino acids. Here the CDR3 reads CATSDGTGSGQPQHF. The DNA of the CDR3 is TGTGCCACCAGTGATGGGACAGGGTCCGGTCAGCCCCAGCATTTT.

This clone was picked up one time. The V call is TRBV19, the J call TRBJ1-3; weak D call: TRBD1 (5 bases). The CDR3 runs to 15 residues. The germline V gene has CDR1 LNHDA and CDR2 SQIVND (reference sequence). Trimming cost V 7 bases and J 0 bases, with 13 bases left between them. CDR3 amino acids: CASMGSGYSGNTIYF. CDR3 coding DNA: TGTGCCAGTATGGGGTCAGGGTACTCTGGAAACACCATATATTTT.

The CDR3 here is CASSLKTGTGIPYEQYF. The CDR3 DNA reads TGTGCCAGCAGTTTAAAAACCGGGACAGGGATACCCTACGAGCAGTACTTC. The V gene is TRBV27, the J gene TRBJ2-7; TRBD1 matches at 9 bases. The V segment lost 2 bases and the J segment 2 bases; nucleotides outside the gene matches: 10. Germline V gene lookup returns CDR1 MNHEY and CDR2 SMNVEV (reference sequence). The CDR3 consists of 17 residues.